The T cell receptor (beta chain) described here comes from a study of cytomegalovirus exposure and HLA in healthy donors. Primers included in the PCR were 60 Vbeta and 13 Jbeta primers. This table comes from immunoSEQ multiplex PCR, and its TCRdb copy is limited to in-frame clones, with some not included. Of roughly 160,000 clones in the sample, 79% were seen once. The V gene end was trimmed by 6 bases and the J gene end by 5 bases; junction bases not matched to a gene: 13. CDR1 MNHEY and CDR2 SMNVEV come from the germline V gene (reference sequence). The CDR3 is 15 residues long. This clonotype was sampled from a man aged 40-49 years in good health and CMV-seronegative. The rearrangement uses TRBV27 and TRBJ2-7; 7 positions agree with TRBD2. Sample: PBMCs. DNA of the CDR3: TGTGCCAGCAGCTTTATCGCACCGGGAGGCCACGAGCAGTACTTC. It specifies CASSFIAPGGHEQYF.